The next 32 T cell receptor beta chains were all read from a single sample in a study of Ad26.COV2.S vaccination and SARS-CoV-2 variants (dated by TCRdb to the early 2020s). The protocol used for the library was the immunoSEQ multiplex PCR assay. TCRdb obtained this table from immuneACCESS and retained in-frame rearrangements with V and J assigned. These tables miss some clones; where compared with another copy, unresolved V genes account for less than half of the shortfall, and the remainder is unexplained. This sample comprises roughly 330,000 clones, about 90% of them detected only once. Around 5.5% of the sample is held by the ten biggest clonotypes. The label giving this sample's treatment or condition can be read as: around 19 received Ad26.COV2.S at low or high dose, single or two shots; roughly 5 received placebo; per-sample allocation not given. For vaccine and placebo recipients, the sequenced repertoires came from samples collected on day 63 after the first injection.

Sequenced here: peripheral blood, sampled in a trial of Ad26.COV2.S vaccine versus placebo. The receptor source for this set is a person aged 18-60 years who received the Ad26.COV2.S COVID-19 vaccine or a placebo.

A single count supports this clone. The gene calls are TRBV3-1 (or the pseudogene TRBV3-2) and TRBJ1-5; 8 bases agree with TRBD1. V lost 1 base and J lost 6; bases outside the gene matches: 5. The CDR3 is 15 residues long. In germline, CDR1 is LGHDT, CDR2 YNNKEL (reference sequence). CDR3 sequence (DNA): TGTGCCAGCAGCCAAGGGACAGGGAGCGGTCAGCCCCAGCATTTT. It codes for CASSQGTGSGQPQHF.

The CDR3 protein is CASSEQTRDGYTF. In nucleotides, the CDR3 is TGTGCCAGCAGTGAGCAGACAAGGGACGGCTACACCTTC. The rearrangement links TRBV2 to TRBJ1-2; perhaps TRBD1 as D (5 bases). Germline V gives CDR1 SNHLY, CDR2 FYNNEI. There are 13 residues in the CDR3. V lost 3 bases, J lost 8 bases, and 13 bases lay in between.

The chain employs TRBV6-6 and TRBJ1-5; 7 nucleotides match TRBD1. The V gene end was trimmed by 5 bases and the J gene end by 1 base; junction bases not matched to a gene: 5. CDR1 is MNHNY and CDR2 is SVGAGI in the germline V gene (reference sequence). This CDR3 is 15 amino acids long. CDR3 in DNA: TGTGCCAGCAGTCCGTGGGACAGAAGCAATCAGCCCCAGCATTTT. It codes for CASSPWDRSNQPQHF.

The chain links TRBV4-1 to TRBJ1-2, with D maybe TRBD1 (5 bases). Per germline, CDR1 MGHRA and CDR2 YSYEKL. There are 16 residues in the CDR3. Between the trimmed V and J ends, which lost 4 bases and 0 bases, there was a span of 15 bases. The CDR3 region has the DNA TGCGCCAGCAGCCGTGGTCAAGGGGACCCTAACTATGGCTACACCTTC. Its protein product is CASSRGQGDPNYGYTF.

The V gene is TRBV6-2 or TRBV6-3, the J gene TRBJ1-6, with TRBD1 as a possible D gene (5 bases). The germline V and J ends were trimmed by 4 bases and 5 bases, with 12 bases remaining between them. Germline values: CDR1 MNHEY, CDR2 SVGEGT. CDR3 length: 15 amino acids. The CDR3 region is CASSFHRQHNSPLHF. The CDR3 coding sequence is TGTGCCAGCAGTTTCCACAGGCAACATAATTCACCCCTCCACTTT.

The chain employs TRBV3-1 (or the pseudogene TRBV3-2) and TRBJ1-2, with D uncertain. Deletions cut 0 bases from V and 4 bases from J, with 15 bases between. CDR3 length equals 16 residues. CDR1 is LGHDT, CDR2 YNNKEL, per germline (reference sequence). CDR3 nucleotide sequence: TGTGCCAGCAGCCAAGAATCTCAGGTGCGGACCTATGGCTACACCTTC. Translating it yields CASSQESQVRTYGYTF.

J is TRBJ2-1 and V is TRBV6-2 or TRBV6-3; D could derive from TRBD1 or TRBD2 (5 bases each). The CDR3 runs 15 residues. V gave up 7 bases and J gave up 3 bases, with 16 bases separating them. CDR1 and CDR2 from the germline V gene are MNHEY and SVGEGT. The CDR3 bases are TGTGCCAGCACCCCAGACAGCGGTAACTACAATGAGCAGTTCTTC. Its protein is CASTPDSGNYNEQFF.

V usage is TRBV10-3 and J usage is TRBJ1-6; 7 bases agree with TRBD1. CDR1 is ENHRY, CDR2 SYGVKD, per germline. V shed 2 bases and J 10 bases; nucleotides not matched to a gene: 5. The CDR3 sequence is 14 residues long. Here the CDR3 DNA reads TGTGCCATCAGTGAGGACAGGGTAGGGTCACCCCTCCACTTT. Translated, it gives CAISEDRVGSPLHF.

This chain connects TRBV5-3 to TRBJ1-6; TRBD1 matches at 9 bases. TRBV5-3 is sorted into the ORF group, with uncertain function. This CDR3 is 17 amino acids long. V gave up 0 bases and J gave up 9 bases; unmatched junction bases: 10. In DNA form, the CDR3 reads TGTGCCAGAAGCTTGGTTTGGGACAGGGTTAATCCTTCACCCCTCCACTTT. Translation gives CARSLVWDRVNPSPLHF.

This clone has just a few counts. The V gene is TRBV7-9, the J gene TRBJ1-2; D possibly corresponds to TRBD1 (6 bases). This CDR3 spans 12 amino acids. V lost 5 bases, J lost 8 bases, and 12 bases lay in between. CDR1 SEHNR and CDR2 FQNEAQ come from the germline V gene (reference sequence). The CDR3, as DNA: TGTGCCAGCAGCAAACCCCAGGGGGGCTACACCTTC. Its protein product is CASSKPQGGYTF.

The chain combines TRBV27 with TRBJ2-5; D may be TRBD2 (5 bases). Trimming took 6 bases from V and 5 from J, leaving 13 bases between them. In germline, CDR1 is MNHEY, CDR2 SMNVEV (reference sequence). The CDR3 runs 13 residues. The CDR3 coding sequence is TGTGCCAGCAGCTCTCTAGAGGGTGAGACCCAGTACTTC. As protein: CASSSLEGETQYF.

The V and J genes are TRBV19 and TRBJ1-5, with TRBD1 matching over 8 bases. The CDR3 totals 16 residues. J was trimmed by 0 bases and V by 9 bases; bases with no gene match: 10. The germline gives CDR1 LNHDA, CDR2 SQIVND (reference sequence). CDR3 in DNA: TGTGCCAGCGGACAGGGTTTAATTTTTAGCAATCAGCCCCAGCATTTT. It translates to CASGQGLIFSNQPQHF.

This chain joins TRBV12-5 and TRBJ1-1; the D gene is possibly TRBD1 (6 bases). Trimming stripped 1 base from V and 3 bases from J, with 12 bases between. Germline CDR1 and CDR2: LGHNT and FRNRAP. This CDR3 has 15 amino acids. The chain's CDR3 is CASGLESRGDTEAFF. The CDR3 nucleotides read TGTGCTAGTGGTTTGGAATCCAGGGGTGACACTGAAGCTTTCTTT. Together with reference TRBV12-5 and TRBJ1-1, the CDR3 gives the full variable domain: DARVTQTPRHKVTEMGQEVTMRCQPILGHNTVFWYRQTMMQGLELLAYFRNRAPLDDSGMPKDRFSAEMPDATLATLKIQPSEPRDSAVYFCASGLESRGDTEAFFGQGTRLTVV.

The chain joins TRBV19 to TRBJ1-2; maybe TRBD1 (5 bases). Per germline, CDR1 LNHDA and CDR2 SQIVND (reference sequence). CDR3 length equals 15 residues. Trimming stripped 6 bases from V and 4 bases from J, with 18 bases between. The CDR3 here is CASSPEPTESYGYTF. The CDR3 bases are TGTGCCAGTAGCCCAGAGCCGACAGAGAGCTATGGCTACACCTTC.

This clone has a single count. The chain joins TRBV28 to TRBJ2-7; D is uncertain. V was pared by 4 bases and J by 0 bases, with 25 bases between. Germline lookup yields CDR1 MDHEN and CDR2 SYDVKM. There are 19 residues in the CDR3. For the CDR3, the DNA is TGTGCCAGCAGTTCCGCCTGGGGAAGCCCACCTCCGAGCTCCTACGAGCAGTACGTC. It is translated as CASSSAWGSPPPSSYEQYV.

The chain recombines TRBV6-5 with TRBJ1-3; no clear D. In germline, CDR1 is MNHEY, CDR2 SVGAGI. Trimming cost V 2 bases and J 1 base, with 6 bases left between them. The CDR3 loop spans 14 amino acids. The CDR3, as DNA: TGTGCCAGCAGTTACGGGGTTTCTGGAAACACCATATATTTT. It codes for CASSYGVSGNTIYF.

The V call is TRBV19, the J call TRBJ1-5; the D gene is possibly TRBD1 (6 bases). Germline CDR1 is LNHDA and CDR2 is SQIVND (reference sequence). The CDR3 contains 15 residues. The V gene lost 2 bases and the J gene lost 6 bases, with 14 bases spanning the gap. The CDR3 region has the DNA TGTGCCAGTAGTATATGGGGGCAGGGGCGTCAGCCCCAGCATTTT. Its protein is CASSIWGQGRQPQHF. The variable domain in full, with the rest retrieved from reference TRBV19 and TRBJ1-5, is DGGITQSPKYLFRKEGQNVTLSCEQNLNHDAMYWYRQDPGQGLRLIYYSQIVNDFQKGDIAEGYSVSREKKESFPLTVTSAQKNPTAFYLCASSIWGQGRQPQHFGDGTRLSIL.

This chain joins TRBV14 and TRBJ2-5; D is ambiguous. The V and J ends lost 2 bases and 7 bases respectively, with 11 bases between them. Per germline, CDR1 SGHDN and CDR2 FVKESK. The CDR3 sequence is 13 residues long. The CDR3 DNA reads TGTGCCAGCAGCCAAATTGGAAGTGGGACCCAGTACTTC. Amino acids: CASSQIGSGTQYF. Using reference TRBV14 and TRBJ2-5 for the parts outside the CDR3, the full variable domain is EAGVTQFPSHSVIEKGQTVTLRCDPISGHDNLYWYRRVMGKEIKFLLHFVKESKQDESGMPNNRFLAERTGGTYSTLKVQPAELEDSGVYFCASSQIGSGTQYFGPGTRLLVL.

In nucleotides, the CDR3 is TGTGCCAGCAGTTACGCGGTCTCTGGGGCCAACGTCCTGACTTTC. This gives the protein CASSYAVSGANVLTF. The chain joins TRBV6-2 or TRBV6-3 to TRBJ2-6, with D unresolved. The V gene lost 2 bases and the J gene lost 0 bases, with 5 bases spanning the gap. Germline assignment: CDR1 MNHEY and CDR2 SVGEGT. There are 15 residues in the CDR3.

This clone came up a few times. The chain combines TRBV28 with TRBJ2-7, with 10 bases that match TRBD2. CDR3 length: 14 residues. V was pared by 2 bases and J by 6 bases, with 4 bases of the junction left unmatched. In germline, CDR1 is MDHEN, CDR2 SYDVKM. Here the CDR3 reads CASSLTGTSAEQYV. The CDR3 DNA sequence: TGTGCCAGCAGTTTAACTGGGACTAGCGCCGAGCAGTACGTC.

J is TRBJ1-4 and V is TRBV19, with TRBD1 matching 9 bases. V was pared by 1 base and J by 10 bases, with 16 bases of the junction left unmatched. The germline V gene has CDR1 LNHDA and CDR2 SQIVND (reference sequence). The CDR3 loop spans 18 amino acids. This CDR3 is CASSIGGEGTGGAGKLFF. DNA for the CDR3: TGTGCCAGTAGTATAGGGGGTGAAGGCACAGGGGGCGCCGGAAAACTGTTTTTT.

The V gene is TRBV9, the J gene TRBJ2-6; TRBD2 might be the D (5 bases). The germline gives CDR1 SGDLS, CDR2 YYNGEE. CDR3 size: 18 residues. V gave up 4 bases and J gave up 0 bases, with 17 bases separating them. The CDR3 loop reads CASSPRGAATSGANVLTF. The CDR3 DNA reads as TGTGCCAGCAGCCCCCGGGGAGCGGCTACCTCTGGGGCCAACGTCCTGACTTTC.

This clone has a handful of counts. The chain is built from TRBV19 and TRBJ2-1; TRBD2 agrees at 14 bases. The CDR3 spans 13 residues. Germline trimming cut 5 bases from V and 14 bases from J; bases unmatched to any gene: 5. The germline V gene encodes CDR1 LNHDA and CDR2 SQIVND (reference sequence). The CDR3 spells CASSGTSGSIKFF. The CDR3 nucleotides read TGTGCCAGTAGTGGGACTAGCGGGAGTATAAAGTTCTTC.

In nucleotides, the CDR3 is TGTGCCACCGCACGGGGGCTGGATTACAATGAGCAGTTCTTC. Its protein product is CATARGLDYNEQFF. The J gene is TRBJ2-1, the V gene TRBV6-4; D is perhaps TRBD1 or TRBD2 (6 bases each). The CDR3 has 14 amino acids. Between the trimmed V and J ends, which lost 10 bases and 4 bases, there was a span of 17 bases. Germline CDR1 and CDR2: MRHNA and SNTAGT.

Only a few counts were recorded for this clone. CDR3: CASSDRGLGNQPQHF. CDR3 sequence (DNA): TGTGCCAGCAGTGATAGGGGATTAGGCAATCAGCCCCAGCATTTT. The gene calls are TRBV27 and TRBJ1-5; possibly TRBD1 for D (5 bases). The CDR3 runs 15 residues. V was cut by 5 bases and J by 2 bases, with 13 bases left in between. In germline, CDR1 is MNHEY, CDR2 SMNVEV (reference sequence).

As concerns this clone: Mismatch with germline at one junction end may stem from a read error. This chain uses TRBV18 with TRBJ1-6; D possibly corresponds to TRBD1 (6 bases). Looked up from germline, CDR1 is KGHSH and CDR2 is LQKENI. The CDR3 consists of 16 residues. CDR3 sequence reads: CTSSPIDRPYNSPLHF. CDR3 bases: TGTACCAGCTCACCAATTGACAGGCCCTATAATTCACCCCTCCACTTT.

CDR3 sequence (DNA): TGTGCCAGCAGTTGGCAACCGAACACTGAAGCTTTCTTT. Residues: CASSWQPNTEAFF. This rearrangement joins TRBV6-5 to TRBJ1-1, with D uncertain. The ends were cut back, 4 bases at V and 1 base at J, with 7 bases in the middle. CDR3 length: 13 residues. Per the germline V gene, CDR1 is MNHEY and CDR2 is SVGAGI.

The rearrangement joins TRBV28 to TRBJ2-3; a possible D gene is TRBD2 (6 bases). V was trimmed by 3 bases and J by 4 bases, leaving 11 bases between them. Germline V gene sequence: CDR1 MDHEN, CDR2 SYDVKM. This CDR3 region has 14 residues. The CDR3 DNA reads TGTGCCAGCAGTTTGGGTCCGGGAGCAGATACGCAGTATTTT. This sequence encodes CASSLGPGADTQYF. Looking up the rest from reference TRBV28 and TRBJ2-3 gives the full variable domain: DVKVTQSSRYLVKRTGEKVFLECVQDMDHENMFWYRQDPGLGLRLIYFSYDVKMKEKGDIPEGYSVSREKKERFSLILESASTNQTSMYLCASSLGPGADTQYFGPGTRLTVL.

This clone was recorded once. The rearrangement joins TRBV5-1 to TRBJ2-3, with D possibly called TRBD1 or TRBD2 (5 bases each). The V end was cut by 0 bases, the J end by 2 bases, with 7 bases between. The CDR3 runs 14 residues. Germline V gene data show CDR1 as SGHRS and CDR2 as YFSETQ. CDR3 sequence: CASSLDGTTDTQYF. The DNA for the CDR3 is TGCGCCAGCAGCTTGGACGGGACCACAGATACGCAGTATTTT.

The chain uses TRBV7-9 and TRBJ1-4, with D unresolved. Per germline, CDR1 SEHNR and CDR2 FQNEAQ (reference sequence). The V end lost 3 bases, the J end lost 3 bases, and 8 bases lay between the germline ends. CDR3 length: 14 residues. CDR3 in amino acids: CASSLHGSNEKLFF. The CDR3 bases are TGTGCCAGCAGCTTGCACGGATCTAATGAAAAACTGTTTTTT.

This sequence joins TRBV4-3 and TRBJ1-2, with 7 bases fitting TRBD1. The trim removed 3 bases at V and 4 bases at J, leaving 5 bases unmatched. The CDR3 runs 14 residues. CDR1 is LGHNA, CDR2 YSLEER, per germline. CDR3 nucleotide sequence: TGCGCCAGCAGCCATCCGGACAGGAGCTATGGCTACACCTTC. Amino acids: CASSHPDRSYGYTF.

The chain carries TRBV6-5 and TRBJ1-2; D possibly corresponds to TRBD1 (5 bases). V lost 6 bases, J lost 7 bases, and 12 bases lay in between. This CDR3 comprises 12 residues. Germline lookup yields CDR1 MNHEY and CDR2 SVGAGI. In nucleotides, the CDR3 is TGTGCCAGCAGCGCGGGGGGGGTTGGCTACACCTTC. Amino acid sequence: CASSAGGVGYTF.